This TCR beta chain originates from a study of blood T cell repertoires in COVID-19. The wider study: Samples representing acute and convalescent COVID-19 were sourced from the United States, Italy and Spain.

Data came from immunoSEQ multiplex PCR; TCRdb stores just in-frame clones and leaves some out. The sample consists of about 24,000 clones, approximately 89% of them appearing once. This CDR3 spans 17 amino acids. V was trimmed by 2 bases and J by 5 bases, leaving 21 bases between them. CDR1 and CDR2 (germline): MNHEY, SMNVEV (reference sequence). The material sequenced was peripheral blood. The source of this sequence is a human donor in a cohort sampled during active COVID-19. This chain joins TRBV27 and TRBJ2-5; D perhaps matches TRBD1 (6 bases). The CDR3 sequence: CASSLMSGHRVGETQYF. CDR3 coding DNA: TGTGCCAGCAGTTTAATGTCGGGACACAGGGTTGGGGAGACCCAGTACTTC.